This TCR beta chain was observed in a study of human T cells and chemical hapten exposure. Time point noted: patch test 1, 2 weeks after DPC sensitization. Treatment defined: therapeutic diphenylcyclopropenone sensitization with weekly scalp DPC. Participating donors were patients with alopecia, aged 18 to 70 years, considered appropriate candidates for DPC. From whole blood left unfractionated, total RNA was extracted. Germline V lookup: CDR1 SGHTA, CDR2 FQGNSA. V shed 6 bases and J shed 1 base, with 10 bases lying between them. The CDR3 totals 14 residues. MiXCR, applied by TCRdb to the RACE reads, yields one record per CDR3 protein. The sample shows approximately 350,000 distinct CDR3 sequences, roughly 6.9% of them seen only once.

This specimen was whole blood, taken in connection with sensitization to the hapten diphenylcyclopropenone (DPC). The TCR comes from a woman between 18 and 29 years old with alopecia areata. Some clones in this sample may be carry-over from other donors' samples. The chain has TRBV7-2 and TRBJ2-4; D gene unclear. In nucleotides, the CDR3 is TGTGCCAGCAGGCCCCGTGGGGCCAAAAACATTCAGTACTTC. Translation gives CASRPRGAKNIQYF.